This TCR beta chain was recorded in a study of type 1 and type 2 diabetes patients. Study summary: Magnetic bead positive selection isolated CD4+ or CD8+ T cells from PBMCs.

CDR3 size: 14 residues. CDR1 is SGHAT and CDR2 is FQNNGV in the germline V gene. V lost 1 base and J 6 bases, leaving 12 bases between the germline ends. Genomic DNA was the PCR template. A primer set of 30 forward and 13 reverse primers amplified the CDR3. TCRdb ran MiXCR on the multiplex PCR reads and lists one entry per CDR3 protein. The sample lists about 290,000 distinct CDR3 sequences; 40% to 50% were seen once. About this clonotype itself: The target antigen is unknown.

Study-wide findings and caveats: Type 2 diabetes and control samples shared highly correlated V and J usage, averaging around 0.97.

The sequence was collected from a man between 18 and 35 years old with type 2 diabetes. The specimen was peripheral blood mononuclear cells (PBMCs). The V call is TRBV11-2, the J call TRBJ2-5, with D possibly matching TRBD1 (5 bases). The CDR3 DNA reads TGTGCCAGCAGCTTAGCAGGGCCTTTGCAGACCCAGTACTTC. As protein: CASSLAGPLQTQYF.